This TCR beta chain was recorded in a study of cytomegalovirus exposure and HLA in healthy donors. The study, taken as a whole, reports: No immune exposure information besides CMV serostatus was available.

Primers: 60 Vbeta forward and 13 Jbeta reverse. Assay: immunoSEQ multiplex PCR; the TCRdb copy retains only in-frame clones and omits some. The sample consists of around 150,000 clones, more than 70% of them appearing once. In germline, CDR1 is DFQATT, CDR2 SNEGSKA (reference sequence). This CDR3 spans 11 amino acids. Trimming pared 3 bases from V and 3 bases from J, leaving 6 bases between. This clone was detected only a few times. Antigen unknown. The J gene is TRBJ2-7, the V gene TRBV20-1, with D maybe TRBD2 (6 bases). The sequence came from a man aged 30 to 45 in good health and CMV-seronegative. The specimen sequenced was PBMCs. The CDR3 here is CSASGSYEQYF. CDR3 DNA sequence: TGCAGTGCTAGCGGGAGCTACGAGCAGTACTTC.